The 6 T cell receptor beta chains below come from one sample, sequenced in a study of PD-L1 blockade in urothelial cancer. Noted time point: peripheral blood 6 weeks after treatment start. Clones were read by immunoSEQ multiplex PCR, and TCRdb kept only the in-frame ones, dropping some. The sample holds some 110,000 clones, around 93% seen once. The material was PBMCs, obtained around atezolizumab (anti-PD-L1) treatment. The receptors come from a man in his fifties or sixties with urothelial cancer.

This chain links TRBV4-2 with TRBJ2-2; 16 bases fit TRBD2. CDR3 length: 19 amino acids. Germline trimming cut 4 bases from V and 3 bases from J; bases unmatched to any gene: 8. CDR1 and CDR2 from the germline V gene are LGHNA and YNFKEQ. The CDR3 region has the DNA TGTGCCAGCAGCCCCCGGGGGACTAGCGGGGGGGCGGACACCGGGGAGCTGTTTTTT. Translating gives CASSPRGTSGGADTGELFF.

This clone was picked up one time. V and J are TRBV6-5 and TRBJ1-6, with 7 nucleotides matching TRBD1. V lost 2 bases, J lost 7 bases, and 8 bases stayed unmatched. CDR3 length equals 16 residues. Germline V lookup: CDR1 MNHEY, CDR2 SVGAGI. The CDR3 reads CASSYSDRVGNSPLHF. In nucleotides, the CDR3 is TGTGCCAGCAGTTACAGTGACAGGGTGGGGAATTCACCCCTCCACTTT.

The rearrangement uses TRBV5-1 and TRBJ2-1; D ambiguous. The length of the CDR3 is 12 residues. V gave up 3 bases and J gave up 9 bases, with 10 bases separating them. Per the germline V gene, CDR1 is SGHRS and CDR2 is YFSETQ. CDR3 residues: CASSWSDGEQFF. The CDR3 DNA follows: TGCGCCAGCAGCTGGAGCGACGGTGAGCAGTTCTTC.

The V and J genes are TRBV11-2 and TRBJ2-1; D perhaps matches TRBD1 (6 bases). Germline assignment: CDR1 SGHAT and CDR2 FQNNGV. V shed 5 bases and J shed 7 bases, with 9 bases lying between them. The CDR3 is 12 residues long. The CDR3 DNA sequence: TGTGCCAGCAGCCCCCAGGGGAATGAGCAGTTCTTC. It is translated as CASSPQGNEQFF. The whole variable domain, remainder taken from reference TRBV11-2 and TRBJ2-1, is EAGVAQSPRYKIIEKRQSVAFWCNPISGHATLYWYQQILGQGPKLLIQFQNNGVVDDSQLPKDRFSAERLKGVDSTLKIQPAKLEDSAVYLCASSPQGNEQFFGPGTRLTVL.

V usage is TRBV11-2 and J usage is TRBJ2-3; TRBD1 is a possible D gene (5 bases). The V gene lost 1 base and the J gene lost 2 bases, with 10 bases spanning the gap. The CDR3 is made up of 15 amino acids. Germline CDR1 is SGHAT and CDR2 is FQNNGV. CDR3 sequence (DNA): TGTGCCAGCAGCTTAGCCAGGGAACACACAGATACGCAGTATTTT. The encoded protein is CASSLAREHTDTQYF.

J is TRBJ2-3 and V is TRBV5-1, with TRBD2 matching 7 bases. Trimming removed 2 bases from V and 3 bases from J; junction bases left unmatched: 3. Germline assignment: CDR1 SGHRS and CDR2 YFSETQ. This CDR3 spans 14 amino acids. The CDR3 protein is CASSFGGWTDTQYF. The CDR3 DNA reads TGCGCCAGCAGCTTCGGGGGGTGGACAGATACGCAGTATTTT.